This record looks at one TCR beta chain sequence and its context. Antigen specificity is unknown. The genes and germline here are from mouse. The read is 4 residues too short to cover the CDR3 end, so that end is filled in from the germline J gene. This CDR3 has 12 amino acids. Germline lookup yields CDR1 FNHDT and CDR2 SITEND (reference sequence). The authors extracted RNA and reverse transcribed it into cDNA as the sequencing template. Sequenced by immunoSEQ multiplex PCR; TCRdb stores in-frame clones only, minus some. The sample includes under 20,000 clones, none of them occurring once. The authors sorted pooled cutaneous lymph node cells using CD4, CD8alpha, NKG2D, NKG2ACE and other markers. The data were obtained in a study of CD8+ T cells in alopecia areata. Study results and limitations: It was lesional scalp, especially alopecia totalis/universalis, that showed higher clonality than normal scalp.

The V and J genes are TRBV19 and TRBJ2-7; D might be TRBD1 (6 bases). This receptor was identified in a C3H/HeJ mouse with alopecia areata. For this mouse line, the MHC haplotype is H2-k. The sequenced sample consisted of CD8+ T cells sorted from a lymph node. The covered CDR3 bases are TGTGCCAGCAGCCGGGACACTTAT. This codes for CASSRDTY. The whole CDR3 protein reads CASSRDTYEQYF.